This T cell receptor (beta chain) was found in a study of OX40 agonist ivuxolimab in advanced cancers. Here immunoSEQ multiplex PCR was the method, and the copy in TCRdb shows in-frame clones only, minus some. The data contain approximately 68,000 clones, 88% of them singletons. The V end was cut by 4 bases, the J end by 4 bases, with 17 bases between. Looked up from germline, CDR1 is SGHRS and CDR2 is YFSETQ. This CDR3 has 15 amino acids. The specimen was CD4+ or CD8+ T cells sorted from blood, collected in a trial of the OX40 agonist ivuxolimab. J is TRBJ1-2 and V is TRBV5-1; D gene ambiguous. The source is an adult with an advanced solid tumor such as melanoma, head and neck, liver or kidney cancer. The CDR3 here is CASSPPGLPSYGYTF. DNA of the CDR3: TGCGCCAGCAGCCCGCCCGGACTTCCAAGCTATGGCTACACCTTC.